Given below is one T cell receptor (beta chain) in context. The antigen remains unidentified. This sample was taken from a study of monozygotic twins with inflammatory bowel disease. The authors used about 4,000 ng of total RNA per TCR library. TCRdb reanalyzed the 5' RACE reads, giving one entry per CDR3 protein sequence and no DNA. This table holds 190,000 or so distinct CDR3 sequences. General study results and limits: Extra variability in the repertoires of patients may have come from differing immunosuppressive treatments.

Germline loops: CDR1 SGDLS, CDR2 YYNGEE. This CDR3 comprises 13 residues. The chain employs TRBV9 and TRBJ1-2. The source of this sequence is a human donor with ulcerative colitis or Crohn's disease, or a healthy co-twin of an affected twin (not recorded which). The sequenced material came from blood. The CDR3 sequence: CASSVGPSYGYTF.